Below, 9 T cell receptor beta chains from the same sample are listed, as sequenced in a study of T-cell reconstitution after alpha-beta-depleted transplantation in children. It was with unique molecular identifiers that the TCRbeta library was prepared. TCRdb re-analysed the PCR reads in MiXCR, keeping a single row per CDR3 protein. The sample comprises 150,000 to 200,000 distinct CDR3 sequences, roughly 6.5% of which are singletons, and about 4.4% rests with the top ten. Sequences were derived from PBMCs, sampled before TCRalphabeta/CD19-depleted stem cell transplant. These receptors all come from a girl under three years old with combined immunodeficiency, due to receive a stem cell transplant.

This clonotype has a single count. A single base separates this from a much larger clone, so it may be a read error. The CDR3 end shows no conserved phenylalanine or tryptophan, and so a read error is likely. The J gene is TRBJ1-5, the V gene TRBV27; D remains unclear. V was cut by 3 bases and J by 3 bases, with 9 bases left in between. CDR1 and CDR2 (germline): MNHEY, SMNVEV (reference sequence). The CDR3 spans 14 residues. In DNA form, the CDR3 reads TGTGCCAGCAGTTTGGGTCTGAACAATCAGCCCCAGCATTGT. Encoded protein: CASSLGLNNQPQHC.

This clonotype came up many times. The CDR3 region is CASSLGYGEGGSSYNEQFF. CDR3 sequence (DNA): TGTGCCAGCAGCTTAGGCTATGGGGAGGGCGGGAGCTCCTACAATGAGCAGTTCTTC. The chain combines TRBV7-8 with TRBJ2-1, with 7 positions matching TRBD2. V trimming: 1 base; J trimming: 0 bases; junction bases outside the gene matches: 12. The CDR3 covers 19 residues. The germline CDR1 and CDR2 sequences are SGHVS and FQNEAQ.

This clonotype was counted many times. The V gene is TRBV14, the J gene TRBJ2-5, with 14 nucleotides matching TRBD2. The CDR3 consists of 15 residues. Germline V gene data show CDR1 as SGHDN and CDR2 as FVKESK. V was clipped by 4 bases and J by 2 bases; unmatched bases: 0. The CDR3 coding sequence is TGTGCCAGCAGCCGGACTAGCGGGGGGCAAGAGACCCAGTACTTC. Amino acids: CASSRTSGGQETQYF.

This clonotype was observed at least ten times. The V gene is TRBV25-1, the J gene TRBJ2-7, with D maybe TRBD1 (6 bases). Deletions cut 5 bases from V and 3 bases from J, with 8 bases between. CDR3 size: 12 residues. Germline lookup yields CDR1 MGHDK and CDR2 SYGVNS. Here the CDR3 DNA reads TGTGCCAGCAGTTCAGGGGTCTACGAGCAGTACTTC. Its protein is CASSSGVYEQYF.

There are many counts of this clonotype. The CDR3 loop is CASSFIAGVHEQYF. CDR3 coding DNA: TGTGCCAGCAGTTTCATCGCAGGCGTTCACGAGCAGTACTTC. The genes are TRBV12-3 or TRBV12-4 and TRBJ2-7; D unresolved. This CDR3 comprises 14 residues. Trimming stripped 3 bases from V and 5 bases from J, with 14 bases between.

This clonotype was observed at least ten times. The J gene is TRBJ2-7, the V gene TRBV20-1, with 12 bases fitting TRBD2. V lost 0 bases to trimming and J lost 4 bases; unmatched junction nucleotides: 4. Germline CDR1 is DFQATT and CDR2 is SNEGSKA (reference sequence). The CDR3 contains 15 residues. The CDR3 nucleotides read TGCAGTGCTAGAGATCAGCTAGCGGGGGGGTACGAGCAGTACTTC. As protein: CSARDQLAGGYEQYF.

This clonotype was detected ten times or more. The gene calls are TRBV3-1 and TRBJ2-5; weak D call: TRBD2 (5 bases). CDR1 is LGHDT and CDR2 is YNNKEL in the germline V gene (reference sequence). V was cut by 8 bases and J by 2 bases, with 18 bases left in between. The CDR3 consists of 15 residues. CDR3 region: CASGPESGVQETQYF. CDR3 DNA sequence: TGTGCCAGCGGACCGGAAAGCGGAGTACAAGAGACCCAGTACTTC.

This clonotype came up many times. CDR3 nucleotides: TGCAGTGCCTCGGACTGGTCGACACTTTACAATGAGCAGTTCTTC. Its protein is CSASDWSTLYNEQFF. The chain couples TRBV20-1 to TRBJ2-1; possible D gene TRBD2, 5 bases. The germline CDR1 and CDR2 sequences are DFQATT and SNEGSKA (reference sequence). The ends were cut back, 6 bases at V and 4 bases at J, with 19 bases in the middle. CDR3 length equals 15 residues.

This clonotype was observed many times. J is TRBJ2-7 and V is TRBV6-2 or TRBV6-3; D is ambiguous. Between the trimmed V and J ends, which lost 2 bases and 3 bases, there was a span of 8 bases. The CDR3 is 13 amino acids. CDR1 is MNHEY and CDR2 is SVGEGT in the germline V gene. CDR3 residues: CASSYALDYEQYF. CDR3 nucleotides: TGTGCCAGCAGTTACGCACTTGACTACGAGCAGTACTTC.